Each of the 14 T cell receptor beta chains below was sequenced from the same sample in a study of blood T cells in healthy people across ages. Next came a second PCR, run for about 6 to 11 cycles, which used a sample-barcoded 5' primer along with a J-beta primer mix. MiXCR, run by TCRdb on the 5' RACE reads, gives a single entry per CDR3 protein. The table has hundreds of thousands of distinct CDR3 sequences, around 48% seen once; the top ten hold roughly 30%. Material for sequencing was blood. The source is a woman aged 55-70 years in good health.

This clonotype was detected a few times. This sequence joins TRBV4-3 and TRBJ2-7, with 8 bases fitting TRBD1. This CDR3 has 14 amino acids. J gave up 3 bases and V 5 bases, and 6 bases lay outside the gene matches. Germline assignment: CDR1 LGHNA and CDR2 YSLEER. The CDR3 DNA reads as TGCGCCAGCAGCAGACGGACAGGGTACTACGAGCAGTACTTC. Translated: CASSRRTGYYEQYF.

The count of this clonotype is one. This CDR3 reads CASSYLLGGGTDTQYF. CDR3 DNA sequence: TGTGCCAGCAGTTACCTCCTAGGGGGCGGCACAGATACGCAGTATTTT. This chain links TRBV27 with TRBJ2-3, with 7 bases identical to TRBD1. Trimming took 4 bases from V and 1 from J; bases not matched to a gene: 8. Germline-derived CDR1 and CDR2 are MNHEY and SMNVEV (reference sequence). This CDR3 region has 16 residues.

The chain combines TRBV19 with TRBJ1-2, with a weak D call TRBD1 (5 bases). Trimming removed 6 bases at V and 7 bases at J, with 21 bases between. From germline, CDR1 is LNHDA and CDR2 SQIVND (reference sequence). The CDR3 has 15 residues. The CDR3 here is CASRKPGLAKSGYTF. The DNA for the CDR3 is TGTGCCAGTAGAAAGCCGGGACTGGCAAAGAGTGGCTACACCTTC. The full variable domain, with the rest looked up from reference TRBV19 and TRBJ1-2, is DGGITQSPKYLFRKEGQNVTLSCEQNLNHDAMYWYRQDPGQGLRLIYYSQIVNDFQKGDIAEGYSVSREKKESFPLTVTSAQKNPTAFYLCASRKPGLAKSGYTFGSGTRLTVV.

The J gene is TRBJ2-4, the V gene TRBV20-1, with D possibly called TRBD1 or TRBD2 (5 bases each). The CDR3 has 13 amino acids. V dropped 6 bases and J dropped 8 bases, with 17 bases sitting between them. The germline gives CDR1 DFQATT, CDR2 SNEGSKA (reference sequence). The CDR3 region is CSAPGPARYIQYF. In nucleotides, the CDR3 is TGCAGTGCACCGGGACCGGCCAGGTACATTCAGTACTTC.

The rearrangement uses TRBV12-3 or TRBV12-4 and TRBJ2-7; possibly TRBD1 for D (5 bases). Trimming cost V 4 bases and J 9 bases, with 16 bases left between them. CDR3 length equals 13 residues. CDR3 in amino acids: CASSSPQVRVQYF. The CDR3 DNA sequence: TGTGCCAGCAGTTCTCCACAGGTGAGAGTGCAGTACTTC.

There are a few counts of this clonotype. The genes are TRBV27 and TRBJ2-7; 8 bases agree with TRBD2. The CDR3 loop spans 15 amino acids. From germline, CDR1 is MNHEY and CDR2 SMNVEV (reference sequence). The junction had 10 bases not matched to a gene; V was cut back by 6 bases and J by 3 bases. The chain's CDR3 is CASRPRGSGGYEQYF. As DNA, the CDR3 is TGTGCCAGCAGACCCCGCGGGAGCGGGGGCTACGAGCAGTACTTC.

The gene calls are TRBV7-2 and TRBJ1-5, with a tentative D call TRBD1 (6 bases). V gave up 5 bases and J gave up 5 bases, with 13 bases separating them. The V gene's germline CDR1 is SGHTA and CDR2 FQGNSA. The length of the CDR3 is 14 residues. The CDR3 DNA sequence: TGTGCCAGCAGCATTGACAGGACCTATCAGCCCCAGCATTTT. Protein product: CASSIDRTYQPQHF.

This clonotype was seen a few times. Compared with germline, one end of the junction differs, possibly owing to a read error. V usage is TRBV11-2 and J usage is TRBJ1-2, with D uncertain. Germline V CDR1 and CDR2: SGHAT, FQNNGV. The CDR3 contains 15 residues. The CDR3 nucleotides read TGTGCCAGCAGCTTAGAACTTTTGGGGAACTATGGTTACACCTTC. Protein: CASSLELLGNYGYTF.

This clonotype was found many times. V and J are TRBV4-3 and TRBJ2-7; 7 nucleotides line up with TRBD2. This CDR3 is 18 amino acids long. Trimming cost V 0 bases and J 3 bases; bases outside gene matches: 14. Germline loops: CDR1 LGHNA, CDR2 YSLEER. CDR3 coding DNA: TGCGCCAGCAGCCAAGAAACCCTGGGGGGGATCAAAGGCTACGAGCAGTACTTC. Residues: CASSQETLGGIKGYEQYF.

In this sample, this clonotype turned up many times. The chain has TRBV6-2 or TRBV6-3 and TRBJ2-7; D is possibly TRBD1 or TRBD2 (5 bases each). CDR3 length equals 14 residues. The V end lost 0 bases, the J end lost 5 bases, and 11 bases lay between the germline ends. CDR1 and CDR2 (germline): MNHEY, SVGEGT. This CDR3 reads CASSYSRGRDEQYF. Here the CDR3 DNA reads TGTGCCAGCAGTTACTCGAGGGGCAGGGACGAGCAGTACTTC.

The chain uses TRBV4-3 and TRBJ2-3, with 7 nucleotides matching TRBD1. The J segment lost 0 bases and the V segment lost 5 bases, leaving 5 bases of the junction unmatched. This CDR3 has 15 amino acids. The germline CDR1 and CDR2 sequences are LGHNA and YSLEER. In nucleotides, the CDR3 is TGCGCCAGCAGCTACAGGGGTGCTAGCACAGATACGCAGTATTTT. Its translation is CASSYRGASTDTQYF.

This clonotype has just a few counts. The chain employs TRBV6-2 or TRBV6-3 and TRBJ1-1; TRBD1 aligns across 8 bases. V lost 3 bases and J lost 5; bases outside the gene matches: 5. In germline, CDR1 is MNHEY, CDR2 SVGEGT. CDR3 length: 14 amino acids. In nucleotides, the CDR3 is TGTGCCAGCAGTTATAAGACAGGGGAAACTGAAGCTTTCTTT. Protein product: CASSYKTGETEAFF.

This chain joins TRBV2 and TRBJ1-4, with a tentative D call TRBD1 (5 bases). The V end was cut by 5 bases, the J end by 0 bases, with 10 bases between. The germline gives CDR1 SNHLY, CDR2 FYNNEI. The CDR3 loop spans 15 amino acids. The CDR3 region has the DNA TGTGCCAGCAGTTTCATAGGGGCAACTAATGAAAAACTGTTTTTT. Translation gives CASSFIGATNEKLFF.

This clonotype was seen just once. The J gene is TRBJ2-3, the V gene TRBV20-1, with 8 bases aligning to TRBD2. The CDR3 totals 16 residues. V lost 3 bases to trimming and J lost 4 bases; unmatched junction nucleotides: 12. Germline loops: CDR1 DFQATT, CDR2 SNEGSKA (reference sequence). The CDR3 sequence is CSARLGSGTSSDTQYF. The CDR3 DNA follows: TGCAGTGCTAGGTTGGGTTCCGGGACTAGTTCAGATACGCAGTATTTT.